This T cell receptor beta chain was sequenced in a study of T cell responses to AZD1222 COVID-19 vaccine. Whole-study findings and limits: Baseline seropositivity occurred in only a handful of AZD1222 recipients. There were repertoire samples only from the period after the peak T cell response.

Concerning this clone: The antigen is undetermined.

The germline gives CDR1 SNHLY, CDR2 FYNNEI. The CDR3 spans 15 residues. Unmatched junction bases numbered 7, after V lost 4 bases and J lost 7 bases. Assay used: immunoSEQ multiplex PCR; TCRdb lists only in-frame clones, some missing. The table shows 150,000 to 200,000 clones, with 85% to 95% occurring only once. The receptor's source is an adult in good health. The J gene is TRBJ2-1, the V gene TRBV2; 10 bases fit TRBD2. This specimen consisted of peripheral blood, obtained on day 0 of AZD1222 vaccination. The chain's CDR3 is CASSVSGRARNEQFF. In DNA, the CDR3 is TGTGCCAGCAGTGTAAGCGGGAGGGCGCGGAATGAGCAGTTCTTC.